This T cell receptor beta chain derives from a study of identifying expanded T cells in peripheral blood. Study results and limitations: Across healthy donors, higher total template counts meant significantly greater approximately 2-week count variance. Differentially abundant clones: around 1.1 between replicates, about 15 at about 13 days, less than 25 at four.

Healthy donors had no documented immune events, such as infections, while sampled. The CDR3 is 16 residues long. Trimming at V came to 8 bases and at J to 0 bases, leaving 9 bases not matched to a gene. CDR1 is WSHSY, CDR2 SAAADI, per germline. Turning to this clone: Antigen specificity is unknown.

The assay was immunoSEQ multiplex PCR, and TCRdb's table has in-frame clones only and misses some. The data show under 130,000 clones, around 88% seen once. Sequencing input: blood. The rearrangement uses TRBV10-2 and TRBJ1-5, with TRBD1 matching 8 bases. This clonotype was sampled from a person aged 18 to 75 in good health. The CDR3 nucleotides are TGCGCCAGCGGAACCCAGGGGGCCCATAGCAATCAGCCCCAGCATTTT. The encoded protein is CASGTQGAHSNQPQHF.